The 12 T cell receptor beta chains reported below all come from one sample, sequenced in a study of blood T cells in healthy people across ages. Through a sample-barcoded 5' primer and a J-beta primer mix, a second PCR was run for roughly 6 to 12 cycles. TCRdb reprocessed the 5' RACE reads with MiXCR, giving one entry per CDR3 protein. Among more than 550,000 distinct CDR3 sequences, approximately 21% were seen once, and the ten largest hold 20% to 25%. The material sequenced was blood. These receptors all come from a man aged 65 to 79 in good health.

This clonotype was recorded at least ten times. The chain has TRBV7-2 and TRBJ2-2; 12 bases line up with TRBD2. V was pared by 5 bases and J by 4 bases, with 2 bases of the junction left unmatched. The CDR3 spans 15 residues. Germline CDR1 is SGHTA and CDR2 is FQGNSA. The CDR3 reads CASSPGLAGTGELFF. CDR3 coding DNA: TGTGCCAGCAGCCCGGGACTAGCGGGCACCGGGGAGCTGTTTTTT.

The DNA for the CDR3 is TGTGCCAGCTTAAGGAGCGGGGCTAGCACAGATACGCAGTATTTT. Translation: CASLRSGASTDTQYF. The rearrangement links TRBV6-6 to TRBJ2-3; TRBD2 matches at 7 bases. The V and J ends lost 8 bases and 0 bases, in that order; junction bases with no gene match: 8. The germline gives CDR1 MNHNY, CDR2 SVGAGI (reference sequence). The CDR3 loop spans 15 amino acids.

The rearrangement joins TRBV10-3 to TRBJ2-5, with D hard to call. The V end was cut by 8 bases, the J end by 4 bases, with 5 bases between. Germline CDR1 is ENHRY and CDR2 is SYGVKD. CDR3 size: 10 residues. The CDR3 DNA sequence: TGTGCCATCGGTTTAGAGACCCAGTACTTC. Its protein product is CAIGLETQYF.

This chain links TRBV12-3 or TRBV12-4 with TRBJ2-5; D call uncertain. The CDR3 contains 14 residues. V was trimmed by 7 bases and J by 1 base, leaving 13 bases between them. Here the CDR3 reads CASTPGDLQETQYF. CDR3 nucleotide sequence: TGTGCCAGCACCCCTGGCGACCTCCAAGAGACCCAGTACTTC.

This sequence joins TRBV27 and TRBJ2-7; tentative D call: TRBD2 (5 bases). With 5 bases removed from V and 6 bases from J, the gap between germline ends came to 14 bases. Germline lookup yields CDR1 MNHEY and CDR2 SMNVEV (reference sequence). This CDR3 contains 13 residues. The CDR3 is CASSPRVAGEQYV. Here the CDR3 DNA reads TGTGCCAGCAGTCCTCGCGTCGCGGGCGAGCAGTACGTC.

The DNA for the CDR3 is TGCAGCGTCACCCGACAGGGGATTGCGGGGGGATCCTACGAGCAGTACTTC. Amino acid sequence: CSVTRQGIAGGSYEQYF. The rearrangement links TRBV29-1 to TRBJ2-7, with D perhaps matching TRBD1 or TRBD2 (8 bases each). Germline V gives CDR1 SQVTM, CDR2 ANQGSEA. V shed 6 bases and J shed 1 base, with 25 bases lying between them. This CDR3 is built from 17 residues.

This clonotype was seen a single time. The V and J genes are TRBV12-5 and TRBJ2-3; no clear D gene. Between the trimmed V and J ends, which lost 1 base and 1 base, there was a span of 12 bases. This CDR3 spans 16 amino acids. CDR1 is LGHNT and CDR2 is FRNRAP in the germline V gene. The CDR3, as DNA: TGTGCTAGTGGTTTGGGCCGGACCCGGCGCACAGATACGCAGTATTTT. It is translated as CASGLGRTRRTDTQYF.

The chain uses TRBV28 and TRBJ2-1, with a possible D match to TRBD2 (6 bases). Deletions cut 8 bases from V and 0 bases from J, with 14 bases between. Germline V gives CDR1 MDHEN, CDR2 SYDVKM. The CDR3 contains 15 residues. The DNA for the CDR3 is TGTGCCAGCTTACGCGGGGCGAGCTCCTACAATGAGCAGTTCTTC. Its protein is CASLRGASSYNEQFF.

The V call is TRBV12-3 or TRBV12-4, the J call TRBJ2-2, with D perhaps TRBD1 (5 bases). Trimming cost V 3 bases and J 1 base, with 12 bases left between them. CDR3 length: 16 amino acids. DNA of the CDR3: TGTGCCAGCAGTTTCGAGCGAGGACAGAACACCGGGGAGCTGTTTTTT. Protein product: CASSFERGQNTGELFF.

This clonotype was detected ten times or more. The chain combines TRBV27 with TRBJ2-4; unclear D gene. V gave up 4 bases and J gave up 6 bases, with 16 bases separating them. Germline assignment: CDR1 MNHEY and CDR2 SMNVEV (reference sequence). This CDR3 region has 15 residues. The CDR3 is CASSSRNYDGNIQYF. CDR3 DNA: TGTGCCAGCAGTTCGCGTAACTACGACGGAAACATTCAGTACTTC.

This chain links TRBV19 with TRBJ2-5, with D unclear. Matching the DNA end better, TRBJ2-7 makes the J call doubtful. There are 14 residues in the CDR3. CDR1 is LNHDA and CDR2 is SQIVND in the germline V gene (reference sequence). The CDR3 coding sequence is TGTGCCAGTAGTACTCCCGGCAGGTCCCACGAGCAGTACTTC. Translated, it gives CASSTPGRSHEQYF.

This clonotype has only a few counts. The gene calls are TRBV12-3 or TRBV12-4 and TRBJ1-4; 10 positions match TRBD1. With V trimmed by 5 bases and J by 8 bases, 5 bases remained unmatched. The CDR3 runs to 14 residues. The CDR3 DNA sequence: TGTGCCAGCAGTCAGGGACAGGGGCGGGAAAAACTGTTTTTT. Its translation is CASSQGQGREKLFF.